The 27 T cell receptor beta chains below were found in one sample sequenced in a study of T cells in localized non-small cell lung cancer. Libraries were prepared by immunoSEQ multiplex PCR; TCRdb keeps only in-frame clonotypes and omits some of them. This table holds some 970 clones, around a third found once. Sequencing was performed on lung tumor tissue, taken before any cancer treatment. The receptors were sampled from a male donor aged 60 or over with stage II squamous cell lung carcinoma.

This clone was counted a few times. The chain employs TRBV2 and TRBJ1-2, with 7 bases aligning to TRBD1. This CDR3 contains 13 residues. With V trimmed by 4 bases and J by 4 bases, 3 bases remained unmatched. Germline CDR1 reads SNHLY; CDR2 reads FYNNEI. CDR3 in amino acids: CASSGQGGYGYTF. CDR3 DNA: TGTGCCAGCAGTGGGCAGGGGGGCTATGGCTACACCTTC.

This clone is categorized as medium-sized (0.01 to 0.1%). The genes are TRBV11-3 and TRBJ2-4; 8 positions match TRBD2. The germline V gene encodes CDR1 SGHNT and CDR2 YENEEA. The V segment lost 5 bases and the J segment 0 bases; nucleotides outside the gene matches: 6. The CDR3 covers 16 residues. CDR3 residues: CASSRTSSLAKNIQYF. DNA for the CDR3: TGTGCCAGCAGCCGGACTAGCAGTTTAGCCAAAAACATTCAGTACTTC.

The rearrangement joins TRBV9 to TRBJ2-5, with D possibly being TRBD1 or TRBD2 (5 bases each). The CDR3 is 15 amino acids. Germline assignment: CDR1 SGDLS and CDR2 YYNGEE. V was clipped by 5 bases and J by 5 bases, with 19 bases between them. CDR3 region: CASSSRDLGSETQYF. CDR3 nucleotide sequence: TGTGCCAGCAGTTCCCGGGACCTAGGGAGTGAGACCCAGTACTTC.

This chain joins TRBV28 and TRBJ1-5, with unresolved D. The CDR3 has 14 amino acids. The germline V and J ends were trimmed by 3 bases and 2 bases, with 8 bases remaining between them. Germline V gives CDR1 MDHEN, CDR2 SYDVKM. Written as DNA, the CDR3 is TGTGCCAGCAGTTTTGGGAACGGCAATCAGCCCCAGCATTTT. Encoded protein: CASSFGNGNQPQHF.

The chain joins TRBV19 to TRBJ2-2; 8 positions agree with TRBD2. This CDR3 spans 16 amino acids. The J segment lost 4 bases and the V segment lost 3 bases, leaving 7 bases of the junction unmatched. Germline loops: CDR1 LNHDA, CDR2 SQIVND (reference sequence). CDR3 in DNA: TGTGCCAGTAGTATCCGGGGGGGCGGAGGCACCGGGGAGCTGTTTTTT. Protein sequence: CASSIRGGGGTGELFF.

This clone was recorded a few times. V gene TRBV6-4 combines with J gene TRBJ2-7, with TRBD2 identical over 8 bases. The V and J ends lost 5 bases and 0 bases, in that order; junction bases with no gene match: 9. The CDR3 length is 16 residues. Germline V gene lookup returns CDR1 MRHNA and CDR2 SNTAGT. The CDR3 DNA follows: TGTGCCAGCAGTCTCGAGGGGCGGGGGGCCTCCTACGAGCAGTACTTC. As protein: CASSLEGRGASYEQYF.

This clone was counted a few times. This chain joins TRBV30 and TRBJ1-2; 10 bases match TRBD1. The CDR3 totals 14 residues. The germline V gene encodes CDR1 GTSNPN and CDR2 SVGIG (reference sequence). With 1 base clipped from V and 4 bases from J, the junction kept 3 bases outside the gene matches. This chain's CDR3 is CAWSGQGATYGYTF. In DNA form, the CDR3 reads TGTGCCTGGAGTGGACAGGGGGCGACCTATGGCTACACCTTC.

The sample holds a few counts of this clone. The CDR3 reads CASSVGTAKETQYF. For the CDR3, the DNA is TGTGCCAGCAGCGTCGGGACAGCGAAAGAGACCCAGTACTTC. This rearrangement joins TRBV7-6 to TRBJ2-5, with 7 bases lining up with TRBD1. This CDR3 contains 14 residues. Germline V gene sequence: CDR1 SGHVS, CDR2 FNYEAQ. J lost 3 bases, V lost 5 bases, and 6 bases had no gene match. The full variable domain, in which reference TRBV7-6 and TRBJ2-5 provide the parts outside the CDR3, is GAGVSQSPRYKVTKRGQDVALRCDPISGHVSLYWYRQALGQGPEFLTYFNYEAQQDKSGLPNDRFSAERPEGSISTLTIQRTEQRDSAMYRCASSVGTAKETQYFGPGTRLLVL.

Only a few counts were recorded for this clone. The chain is built from TRBV6-8 and TRBJ1-2, with 8 bases aligning to TRBD1. J gave up 2 bases and V 0 bases, and 8 bases lay outside the gene matches. This CDR3 is built from 17 residues. Germline CDR1 reads MNHGY; CDR2 reads SAAAGT. The CDR3 is CASSYSLVTGENYGYTF. The DNA for the CDR3 is TGTGCCAGCAGTTACTCGTTGGTGACAGGGGAGAACTATGGCTACACCTTC.

The chain joins TRBV30 to TRBJ1-1; D call uncertain. This CDR3 region has 12 residues. Germline V CDR1 and CDR2: GTSNPN, SVGIG (reference sequence). V was cut by 1 base and J by 4 bases, with 7 bases left in between. CDR3 in DNA: TGTGCCTGGAGTGCAAGGTCCACTGAAGCTTTCTTT. Translation: CAWSARSTEAFF.

J is TRBJ2-7 and V is TRBV6-8; TRBD1 matches at 7 bases. This CDR3 is 13 amino acids long. The trim removed 8 bases at V and 3 bases at J, leaving 7 bases unmatched. Germline CDR1 MNHGY, CDR2 SAAAGT. The CDR3: CASRDRGSYEQYF. For the CDR3, the DNA is TGTGCCAGCCGGGACAGAGGGAGCTACGAGCAGTACTTC.

This chain joins TRBV5-1 and TRBJ2-7; TRBD1 or TRBD2 may be the D gene (6 bases each). Trimming pared 2 bases from V and 5 bases from J, leaving 14 bases between. Germline V gene sequence: CDR1 SGHRS, CDR2 YFSETQ. The CDR3 is 14 amino acids. The CDR3 coding sequence is TGCGCCAGCAGCTTTTTAGGGGGGCGCAACGAGCAGTACTTC. Protein: CASSFLGGRNEQYF.

V is TRBV11-3 and J is TRBJ1-2; D is uncertain. This CDR3 has 14 amino acids. Trimming removed 0 bases from V and 0 bases from J, with 5 bases in between. In germline, CDR1 is SGHNT, CDR2 YENEEA. The CDR3 DNA reads as TGTGCCAGCAGCTTAGACAGCGCTAACTATGGCTACACCTTC. Translation: CASSLDSANYGYTF.

This rearrangement joins TRBV18 to TRBJ2-3; tentatively, D is TRBD1 (6 bases). This CDR3 spans 16 amino acids. Germline CDR1 KGHSH, CDR2 LQKENI. Trimming pared 1 base from V and 4 bases from J, leaving 15 bases between. CDR3 region: CASSPLGQWNPDTQYF. The CDR3 bases are TGTGCCAGCTCACCACTCGGACAGTGGAACCCAGATACGCAGTATTTT. The whole variable domain, filled in from reference TRBV18 and TRBJ2-3, reads NAGVMQNPRHLVRRRGQEARLRCSPMKGHSHVYWYRQLPEEGLKFMVYLQKENIIDESGMPKERFSAEFPKEGPSILRIQQVVRGDSAAYFCASSPLGQWNPDTQYFGPGTRLTVL.

This clone was counted a few times. The chain combines TRBV23-1 with TRBJ2-3; D is unclear. TRBV23-1 is an ORF; its function is uncertain. V lost 6 bases and J lost 8, with 15 bases in between. CDR3 length: 13 residues. In nucleotides, the CDR3 is TGCGCCAGCAGCCAAGTGAGCATGGCTACGCAGTATTTT. Translated, it gives CASSQVSMATQYF.

Within the sample, this clone is large. One junction end disagrees with the germline gene, perhaps due to a read error. The same CDR3 is also encoded by other DNA sequences in this sample. V and J are TRBV6-8 and TRBJ1-5; D perhaps matches TRBD1 (5 bases). CDR1 and CDR2 from the germline V gene are MNHGY and SAAAGT. The CDR3 loop spans 14 amino acids. The CDR3 nucleotides read TGTGCCATCAGTACGGGGGATAGCAATCAGCCCCAGCATTTT. Its translation: CAISTGDSNQPQHF.

This clone was detected only a few times. The chain employs TRBV11-3 and TRBJ2-2; D remains ambiguous. This CDR3 has 14 residues. Germline loops: CDR1 SGHNT, CDR2 YENEEA. Trimming took 4 bases from V and 2 from J, leaving 8 bases between them. CDR3 coding DNA: TGTGCCAGCAGCTCCAACCCCAACACCGGGGAGCTGTTTTTT. It encodes CASSSNPNTGELFF.

The rearrangement uses TRBV9 and TRBJ1-4; D is uncertain. The CDR3 contains 12 residues. Germline V lookup: CDR1 SGDLS, CDR2 YYNGEE. The V and J ends lost 4 bases and 8 bases respectively, with 9 bases between them. DNA for the CDR3: TGTGCCAGCAGCCAGATTAGGGAAAAACTGTTTTTT. Its translation: CASSQIREKLFF.

This clone turned up a few times. The chain links TRBV6-8 to TRBJ2-1, with TRBD2 matching over 15 bases. This CDR3 is built from 17 residues. The V segment lost 5 bases and the J segment 4 bases; nucleotides outside the gene matches: 6. Germline-derived CDR1 and CDR2 are MNHGY and SAAAGT. CDR3 sequence: CASSTGLAGGYYNEQFF. In DNA form, the CDR3 reads TGTGCCAGCAGTACGGGACTAGCGGGGGGATATTACAATGAGCAGTTCTTC.

The chain is built from TRBV11-3 and TRBJ1-1; D not certain. The CDR3 contains 15 residues. Germline assignment: CDR1 SGHNT and CDR2 YENEEA. V lost 3 bases to trimming and J lost 3 bases, with 14 bases between them. The CDR3 region is CASSLAPDTDTEAFF. CDR3 coding DNA: TGTGCCAGCAGCTTGGCCCCCGACACGGACACTGAAGCTTTCTTT.

In this sample, this clone is large. J is TRBJ2-2 and V is TRBV28; 9 bases align to TRBD1. CDR3 size: 15 residues. J lost 3 bases, V lost 6 bases, and 5 bases had no gene match. Germline V gene lookup returns CDR1 MDHEN and CDR2 SYDVKM. The CDR3, as DNA: TGTGCCAGCAGCACACAGGGGGCCCACACCGGGGAGCTGTTTTTT. Protein sequence: CASSTQGAHTGELFF.

This chain joins TRBV18 and TRBJ2-5; no clear D gene. Germline V lookup: CDR1 KGHSH, CDR2 LQKENI. The V end was cut by 3 bases, the J end by 0 bases, with 2 bases between. CDR3 size: 12 residues. The CDR3 region is CASSPYQETQYF. In DNA, the CDR3 is TGTGCCAGCTCACCGTACCAAGAGACCCAGTACTTC. Drawing the rest from reference TRBV18 and TRBJ2-5, the complete variable domain is NAGVMQNPRHLVRRRGQEARLRCSPMKGHSHVYWYRQLPEEGLKFMVYLQKENIIDESGMPKERFSAEFPKEGPSILRIQQVVRGDSAAYFCASSPYQETQYFGPGTRLLVL.

This chain joins TRBV7-6 and TRBJ1-1; 7 bases are shared with TRBD1. Germline CDR1 and CDR2: SGHVS and FNYEAQ. This CDR3 spans 16 amino acids. V was clipped by 4 bases and J by 3 bases; unmatched bases: 11. DNA for the CDR3: TGTGCCAGCAGCTCGGGACAGCGAACGGTGGACACTGAAGCTTTCTTT. Translating it yields CASSSGQRTVDTEAFF.

This chain uses TRBV9 with TRBJ2-1; 10 nucleotides agree with TRBD2. V gave up 4 bases and J gave up 9 bases; unmatched junction bases: 7. This CDR3 is 14 amino acids long. Per the germline V gene, CDR1 is SGDLS and CDR2 is YYNGEE. The CDR3 spells CASSQSGRASEQFF. CDR3 bases: TGTGCCAGCAGCCAAAGCGGGAGGGCCAGTGAGCAGTTCTTC.

The chain links TRBV6-8 to TRBJ2-3, with 16 nucleotides matching TRBD2. The CDR3 sequence is 18 residues long. In germline, CDR1 is MNHGY, CDR2 SAAAGT. V was clipped by 6 bases and J by 0 bases; unmatched bases: 6. The CDR3 sequence is CASRRGLAGGSSTDTQYF. Written as DNA, the CDR3 is TGTGCCAGCAGGAGGGGACTAGCGGGGGGGTCTAGCACAGATACGCAGTATTTT.

This chain links TRBV30 with TRBJ2-1, with 9 bases aligning to TRBD2. The germline CDR1 and CDR2 sequences are GTSNPN and SVGIG (reference sequence). The V gene end was trimmed by 1 base and the J gene end by 7 bases; junction bases not matched to a gene: 14. The CDR3 has 17 amino acids. CDR3 coding DNA: TGTGCCTGGAGTGCACTATCCCCAGCGGGAGGAGGTAATGAGCAGTTCTTC. Amino acid sequence: CAWSALSPAGGGNEQFF.

This clone has only a few counts. Written as DNA, the CDR3 is TGTGCCAGCAGTTATAAAGGGGTGAGGTCCTACGAGCAGTACTTC. Its protein product is CASSYKGVRSYEQYF. The chain is built from TRBV6-8 and TRBJ2-7, with D possibly being TRBD1 (5 bases). Trimming shortened V by 3 bases and J by 1 base, and 13 bases separated the two germline ends. Looked up from germline, CDR1 is MNHGY and CDR2 is SAAAGT. CDR3 length: 15 amino acids.